This TCR beta chain was sequenced in a study of OX40 agonist ivuxolimab in advanced cancers. Regarding the study as a whole: Both CD4+ and CD8+ T cell populations in blood had undergone clonal expansion by week 6 at 0.1 to 3.0 mg/kg.

Sequencing was performed with immunoSEQ multiplex PCR; in TCRdb, only in-frame clones are kept and a portion is missing. The sample holds 55,000 to 65,000 clones, roughly nine tenths seen once. Autoimmune disease history or systemic immunosuppression meant exclusion. As regards this clone: What it recognizes is unknown.

With 4 bases clipped from V and 5 bases from J, the junction kept 6 bases outside the gene matches. Germline lookup yields CDR1 SGDLS and CDR2 YYNGEE. This CDR3 has 15 residues. The specimen was CD4+ or CD8+ T cells sorted from blood, collected in a trial of the OX40 agonist ivuxolimab. This sequence originates from an adult with an advanced solid tumor such as melanoma, head and neck, liver or kidney cancer. V gene TRBV9 combines with J gene TRBJ2-7; TRBD2 aligns across 13 bases. Here the CDR3 reads CASSPRTSGSDEQYF. The CDR3 bases are TGTGCCAGCAGCCCCCGGACTAGCGGGAGCGACGAGCAGTACTTC.